This TCR beta chain was identified during a study of T cell responses to AZD1222 COVID-19 vaccine. Study-wide background: Second-dose timings of about 4 or about 12 weeks were pooled. Study results and limitations: Researchers took repertoire samples only after the peak T cell response had come. Donors, mostly white British, included more females; clonal diversity was possibly underestimated.

A remark on this clone: The antigen is undetermined.

Germline CDR1 reads GTSNPN; CDR2 reads SVGIG (reference sequence). The V and J ends lost 1 base and 2 bases respectively, with 2 bases between them. The CDR3 is 11 residues long. Profiled with immunoSEQ multiplex PCR; TCRdb holds only in-frame clones, not every one. The sample lists roughly 100,000 clones, roughly nine tenths occurring once. The chain has TRBV30 and TRBJ1-2; the D is unclear. The sample here was peripheral blood, taken on day 0 of AZD1222 vaccination. This sequence was found in an adult in good health. CDR3 sequence: CAWSENYGYTF. CDR3 coding DNA: TGTGCCTGGAGTGAGAACTATGGCTACACCTTC. Complete variable domain (other parts from reference TRBV30 and TRBJ1-2): SQTIHQWPATLVQPVGSPLSLECTVEGTSNPNLYWYRQAAGRGLQLLFYSVGIGQISSEVPQNLSASRPQDRQFILSSKKLLLSDSGFYLCAWSENYGYTFGSGTRLTVV.